A selection of T cell receptor beta chains follows, all from one sample in a study of blood T cell repertoires in COVID-19. Some clones are missing from TCRdb's copy, which holds only in-frame ones; the method was immunoSEQ multiplex PCR. The data contain approximately 250,000 clones, 84% of them singletons. Material for sequencing was peripheral blood. These TCRs come from a man aged 55 to 70 with acute or convalescent COVID-19. CDR3s include the opening cysteine and the closing phenylalanine or tryptophan. A D gene is named only where the DNA matches it firmly. Not every row has a clone size; where given, it reads once, few, many or a size class.

j_gene	v_gene	abundance	d_gene	CDR3nt	CDR3aa
TRBJ2-3	TRBV27	NA	NA	TGTGCCAGCAGAAGTAGCGGCACAGATACGCAGTATTTT	CASRSSGTDTQYF
TRBJ1-6	TRBV19	few	NA	TGTGCCAGTAGTATCAGGGGAACCGGGAATTCACCCCTCCACTTT	CASSIRGTGNSPLHF
TRBJ1-3	TRBV18	NA	NA	TGTGCCAGCTCACCGCAGGTTAGCTCTGGAAACACCATATATTTT	CASSPQVSSGNTIYF
TRBJ2-7	TRBV27	few	NA	TGTGCCAGCAGCCGGCGACTGGGGGCTTTCTACGAGCAGTACTTC	CASSRRLGAFYEQYF
TRBJ2-3	TRBV6-5	NA	NA	TGTGCCAGCAGTTACTCGAGGCCCCGGGGTACGCAGTATTTT	CASSYSRPRGTQYF
TRBJ2-3	TRBV11-3	NA	TRBD1	TGTGCCAGCAGCAACCGGGACAGGGGGCTAAGTAGCGGGCCCACAGATACGCAGTATTTT	CASSNRDRGLSSGPTDTQYF
TRBJ1-4	TRBV18	NA	NA	TGTGCCAGCTCATTATCAGGGGCGAATGAAAAACTGTTTTTT	CASSLSGANEKLFF
TRBJ2-3	TRBV9	few	NA	TGTGCCAGCAGCGTTGAGTTCGGGAGACCAGATACGCAGTATTTT	CASSVEFGRPDTQYF
TRBJ2-6	TRBV3-1/TRBV3-2	NA	TRBD2	TGTGCCAGCAGCCCAGCGGGGACCGGGGCCAACGTCCTGACTTTC	CASSPAGTGANVLTF
TRBJ1-5	TRBV13	NA	TRBD1	TGTGCCAGCAGCCGGGACAGGGATCGGCCCCAGCATTTT	CASSRDRDRPQHF
TRBJ1-5	TRBV7-2	few	NA	TGTGCCAGCAGCCCTCAGACAGTCCTGGGCAATCAGCCCCAGCATTTT	CASSPQTVLGNQPQHF
TRBJ2-1	TRBV6-5	NA	TRBD2	TGTGCCAGCAGTCTTACTAGCGCGGTTTACAATGAGCAGTTCTTC	CASSLTSAVYNEQFF
TRBJ2-3	TRBV11-2	NA	TRBD1	TGTGCCAGCAGACTCGGGACAGATAAATATACGCAGTATTTT	CASRLGTDKYTQYF
TRBJ1-3	TRBV18	NA	NA	TGTGCCAGCTCACCTTCCGGGTTATCTGGAAACACCATATATTTT	CASSPSGLSGNTIYF
TRBJ1-6	TRBV21-1	NA	NA	TGTGCCAGCAGCAAAGCGAATACAGGGGGTGGTCTTGGTTCACCCCTCCACTTT	CASSKANTGGGLGSPLHF
TRBJ2-2	TRBV7-3	NA	NA	TGTGCCAGCAGCTTGACAGGAGCGAGTAACACCGGGGAGCTGTTTTTT	CASSLTGASNTGELFF
TRBJ1-6	TRBV5-4	few	TRBD1	TGTGCCAGCAGCCCGGGACAGCGTAATTCACCCCTCCACTTT	CASSPGQRNSPLHF
TRBJ1-3	TRBV7-6	NA	NA	TGTGCCAGCAGCCCCCAGGGAGGCGCTGGAAACACCATATATTTT	CASSPQGGAGNTIYF
TRBJ2-1	TRBV12-2	NA	NA	TGTGCAGAGGGACAGAAGATTAACAATGAGCAGTTCTTC	CAEGQKINNEQFF
TRBJ1-2	TRBV5-1	NA	TRBD1	TGCGCCAGCAGCCCTGGACAGGAGACTAACTATGGCTACACCTTC	CASSPGQETNYGYTF
TRBJ2-7	TRBV9	NA	TRBD1	TGTGCCAGCAGCGTAGCAACCGGGACAGGGGGGTACGAGCAGTACTTC	CASSVATGTGGYEQYF
TRBJ2-6	TRBV5-1	NA	NA	TGCGCCAGCAGCCACAGCGGCCCTAGGTCTGGGGCCAACGTCCTGACTTTC	CASSHSGPRSGANVLTF
TRBJ2-1	TRBV7-2	NA	NA	TGTGCCAGCAGCTCTTACTTACGCAATGAGCAGTTCTTC	CASSSYLRNEQFF
TRBJ2-7	TRBV5-1	NA	NA	TGCGCCAGCAGCTTGGACCCAGGGGGGGAGCAGTACTTC	CASSLDPGGEQYF
TRBJ1-5	TRBV29-1	NA	TRBD1	TGCAGCGTGGGACAGGGGGGTCATCAGCCCCAGCATTTT	CSVGQGGHQPQHF
TRBJ2-5	TRBV4-1	NA	TRBD2	TGCGCCAGCAGCCAAGGGCTAGCGGGGTTAGGAGAGACCCAGTACTTC	CASSQGLAGLGETQYF
TRBJ1-1	TRBV19	NA	NA	TGTGCCAGTAGTTTCCACAGGGACGTCCCTTTAGCTTTCTTT	CASSFHRDVPLAFF
TRBJ2-5	TRBV19	few	TRBD2	TGTGCCAGTAGCCAGGGACTAGCGGGAGAGGAGACCCAGTACTTC	CASSQGLAGEETQYF
TRBJ1-5	TRBV6-2/TRBV6-3	NA	NA	TGTGCCAGCAGTTACTTTGCAGATAGCAATCAGCCCCAGCATTTT	CASSYFADSNQPQHF
TRBJ1-1	TRBV19	NA	NA	TGTGCCAGTGCGGGAAACACTGAAGCTTTCTTT	CASAGNTEAFF
TRBJ1-1	TRBV4-1	NA	TRBD1	TGCGCCAGCAGCCAAGAAGTGGGGACAGAGAGTGACACTGAAGCTTTCTTT	CASSQEVGTESDTEAFF
TRBJ2-3	TRBV18	NA	TRBD2	TGTGCCAGCTCACCACCGGCAGCGGGGGGGCGAGATACGCAGTATTTT	CASSPPAAGGRDTQYF
TRBJ2-2	TRBV9	once	NA	TGTGCCAGCAGCGTAGCCCCGGGCGGGGAGCTGTTTTTT	CASSVAPGGELFF
TRBJ2-2	TRBV6-6	NA	NA	TGTGCCAGCAGTTACCGGCAGGGTTTCGACACCGGGGAGCTGTTTTTT	CASSYRQGFDTGELFF
TRBJ2-4	TRBV28	NA	TRBD1	TGTGCCAGCAGTTCAGGGACCTCGGGGACAGGGGTCTTC	CASSSGTSGTGVF
TRBJ2-1	TRBV19	NA	NA	TGTGCCAGTAGTATAGGGGGGGGCAGCCCCTTCAATGAGCAGTTCTTC	CASSIGGGSPFNEQFF
TRBJ2-1	TRBV10-3	NA	TRBD2	TGTGCCATCAGTGAGTCCCGACTAGCGGCCAATGAGCAGTTCTTC	CAISESRLAANEQFF
TRBJ1-4	TRBV7-9	NA	NA	TGTGCCAGCAGTCCGACAGTTGATGAAAAACTGTTTTTT	CASSPTVDEKLFF
TRBJ1-5	TRBV2	NA	NA	TGTGCCAGCAGTTATGACATGTCGAGCAATCAGCCCCAGCATTTT	CASSYDMSSNQPQHF
TRBJ2-5	TRBV7-6	NA	NA	TGTGCCAGCAGCTTAGGTACGTGGCGGACAGACCAAGAGACCCAGTACTTC	CASSLGTWRTDQETQYF
TRBJ2-7	TRBV29-1	NA	TRBD1	TGCAGCGTAGTCCCGGGACAGGGGGCCGGGAAGAAGCAGTACTTC	CSVVPGQGAGKKQYF
TRBJ2-5	TRBV14	once	NA	TGTGCCAGCAGCCAAGTCGGCGGCCCGTGGACCCAGTACTTC	CASSQVGGPWTQYF
TRBJ2-2	TRBV27	NA	TRBD1	TGTGCCAGCAGTCTCCGGGACAGGATCCCCGGGGAGCTGTTTTTT	CASSLRDRIPGELFF
TRBJ2-5	TRBV13	NA	TRBD1	TGTGCCAGCAGCCCCTCCGGGACAGGGAAAGAGACCCAGTACTTC	CASSPSGTGKETQYF
TRBJ1-3	TRBV4-1	once	TRBD1	TGCGCCAGCAGCCAGGGACAGGCCCGCTCTGGAAACACCATATATTTT	CASSQGQARSGNTIYF
TRBJ2-5	TRBV7-7	NA	TRBD2	TGTGCTAGCAGCGACCGGGGGGGATACCAAGAGACCCAGTACTTC	CASSDRGGYQETQYF
TRBJ2-7	TRBV6-4	NA	TRBD2	TGTGCCAGCAGTGCGGGCCACGCAGGGAGGGGCGAGCAGTACTTC	CASSAGHAGRGEQYF
TRBJ1-4	TRBV18	NA	TRBD1	TGTGCCAGCTCACCTCCCGGGACAGCTACTAATGAAAAACTGTTTTTT	CASSPPGTATNEKLFF
TRBJ2-7	TRBV10-1	NA	TRBD2	TGCGCCAGCAGCCCCGGCGGGAGTCCCTACGAGCAGTACTTC	CASSPGGSPYEQYF
TRBJ1-4	TRBV6-1	NA	NA	TGTGCCAGCAGTACCCGACAGGATAATGAAAAACTGTTTTTT	CASSTRQDNEKLFF
TRBJ2-1	TRBV29-1	NA	TRBD2	TGCAGCGTCCGTAGACTAGCGGGAGGGCGCAATGAGCAGTTCTTC	CSVRRLAGGRNEQFF
TRBJ2-5	TRBV6-2/TRBV6-3	once	TRBD2	TGTGCCAGCAGTTACTCGAGTAGAGCGGGGAAAGAGACCCAGTACTTC	CASSYSSRAGKETQYF
TRBJ2-1	TRBV5-4	NA	TRBD2	TGTGCCAGCAGCTTGGGGACTAGCGGGAGGGGCTGGTTCTTC	CASSLGTSGRGWFF
TRBJ2-3	TRBV28	once	TRBD2	TGTGCCAGCAGTCACGCGGGAGAGGGAACAGATACGCAGTATTTT	CASSHAGEGTDTQYF
TRBJ1-3	TRBV7-9	NA	TRBD1	TGTGCCAGCAGCTTCGGACAGGGGGGGACCTCTGGAAACACCATATATTTT	CASSFGQGGTSGNTIYF
TRBJ1-1	TRBV19	NA	TRBD1	TGTGCCAGTAGCGGATTTGCGGGGGACAGGCTCTACACTGAAGCTTTCTTT	CASSGFAGDRLYTEAFF